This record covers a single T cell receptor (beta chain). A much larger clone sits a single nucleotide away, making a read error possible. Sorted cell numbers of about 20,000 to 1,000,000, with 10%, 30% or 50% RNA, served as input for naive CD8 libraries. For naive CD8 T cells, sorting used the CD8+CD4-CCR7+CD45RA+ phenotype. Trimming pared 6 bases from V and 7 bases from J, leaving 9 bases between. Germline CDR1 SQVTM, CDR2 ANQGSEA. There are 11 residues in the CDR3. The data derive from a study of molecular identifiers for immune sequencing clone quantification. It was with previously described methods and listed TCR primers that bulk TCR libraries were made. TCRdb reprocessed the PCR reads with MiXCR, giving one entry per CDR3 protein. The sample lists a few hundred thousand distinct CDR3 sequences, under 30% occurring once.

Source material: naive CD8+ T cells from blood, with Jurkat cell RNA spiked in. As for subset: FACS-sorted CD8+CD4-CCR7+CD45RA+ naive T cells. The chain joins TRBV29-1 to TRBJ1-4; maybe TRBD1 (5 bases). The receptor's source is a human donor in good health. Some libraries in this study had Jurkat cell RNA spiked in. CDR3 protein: CSVQGSEKLFF. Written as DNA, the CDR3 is TGCAGCGTCCAGGGTAGTGAAAAACTGTTTTTT.